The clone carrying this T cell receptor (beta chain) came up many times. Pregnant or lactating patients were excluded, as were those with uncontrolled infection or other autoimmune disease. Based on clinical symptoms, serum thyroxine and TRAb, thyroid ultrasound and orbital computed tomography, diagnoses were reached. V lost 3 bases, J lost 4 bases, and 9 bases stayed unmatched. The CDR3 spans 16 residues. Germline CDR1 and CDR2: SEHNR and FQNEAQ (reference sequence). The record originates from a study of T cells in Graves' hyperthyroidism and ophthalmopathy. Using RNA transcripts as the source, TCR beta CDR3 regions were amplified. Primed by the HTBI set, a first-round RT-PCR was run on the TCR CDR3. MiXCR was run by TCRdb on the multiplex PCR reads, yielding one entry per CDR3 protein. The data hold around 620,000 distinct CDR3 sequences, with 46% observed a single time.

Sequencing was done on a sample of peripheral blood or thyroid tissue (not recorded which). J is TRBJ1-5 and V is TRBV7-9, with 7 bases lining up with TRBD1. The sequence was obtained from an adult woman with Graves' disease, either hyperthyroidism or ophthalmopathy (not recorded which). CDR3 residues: CASSLGTATLNQPQHF. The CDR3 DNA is TGTGCCAGCAGCTTGGGGACAGCGACACTGAATCAGCCCCAGCATTTT.